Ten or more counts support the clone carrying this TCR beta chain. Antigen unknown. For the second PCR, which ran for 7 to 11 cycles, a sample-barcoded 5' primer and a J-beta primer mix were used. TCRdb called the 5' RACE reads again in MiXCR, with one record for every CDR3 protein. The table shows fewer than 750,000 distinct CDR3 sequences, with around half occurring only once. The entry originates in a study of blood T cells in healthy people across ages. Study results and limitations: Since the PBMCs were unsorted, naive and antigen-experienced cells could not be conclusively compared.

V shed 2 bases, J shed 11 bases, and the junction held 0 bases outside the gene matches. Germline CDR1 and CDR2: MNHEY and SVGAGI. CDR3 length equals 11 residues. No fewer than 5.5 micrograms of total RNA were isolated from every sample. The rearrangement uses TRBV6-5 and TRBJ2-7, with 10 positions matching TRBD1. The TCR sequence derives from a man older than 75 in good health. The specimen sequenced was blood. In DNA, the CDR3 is TGTGCCAGCAGTTACGGGACAGGGGAGTACTTC. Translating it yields CASSYGTGEYF.